The clone carrying this T cell receptor (beta chain) has a handful of counts. Its target is not known. The sample originates from a study of blood T cells in healthy people across ages. Study observations and caveats: Long-lived donors exceeded aged donors in naive CD4+ cells and diversity.

CDR1 and CDR2 (germline): LGHNA, YNFKEQ. Germline trimming cut 4 bases from V and 5 bases from J; bases unmatched to any gene: 6. This CDR3 spans 14 amino acids. The study recruited healthy Caucasian donors from Russia who were aged about 6 to 90. About 10 milliliters of peripheral blood were drawn from each donor into EDTA-treated tubes. The use of a sample-barcoded 5' primer and a J-beta primer mix characterized a second PCR of about 6 to 11 cycles. TCRdb ran MiXCR on the 5' RACE reads and lists one entry per CDR3 protein. The profile shows around 2 million distinct CDR3 sequences, about two fifths of them singletons.

The sample comprised blood. The rearrangement uses TRBV4-2 and TRBJ2-5; 8 bases map to TRBD1. The origin of this receptor is a human donor in good health. Here the CDR3 reads CASSPRQGWETQYF. The CDR3 nucleotides are TGTGCCAGCAGCCCCCGACAGGGGTGGGAGACCCAGTACTTC.